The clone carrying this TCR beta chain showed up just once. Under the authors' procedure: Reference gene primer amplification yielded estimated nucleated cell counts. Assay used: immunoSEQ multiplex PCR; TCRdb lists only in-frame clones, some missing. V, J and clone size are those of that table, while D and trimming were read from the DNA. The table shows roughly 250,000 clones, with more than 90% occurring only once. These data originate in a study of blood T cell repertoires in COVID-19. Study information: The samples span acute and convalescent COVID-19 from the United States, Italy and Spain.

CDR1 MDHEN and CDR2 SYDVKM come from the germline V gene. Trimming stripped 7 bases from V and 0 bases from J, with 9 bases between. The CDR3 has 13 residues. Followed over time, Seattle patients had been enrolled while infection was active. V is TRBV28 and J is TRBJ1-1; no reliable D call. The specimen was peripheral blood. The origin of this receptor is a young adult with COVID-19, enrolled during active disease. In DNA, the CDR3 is TGTGCCAGCACTCTAGGAATGAACACTGAAGCTTTCTTT. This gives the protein CASTLGMNTEAFF.